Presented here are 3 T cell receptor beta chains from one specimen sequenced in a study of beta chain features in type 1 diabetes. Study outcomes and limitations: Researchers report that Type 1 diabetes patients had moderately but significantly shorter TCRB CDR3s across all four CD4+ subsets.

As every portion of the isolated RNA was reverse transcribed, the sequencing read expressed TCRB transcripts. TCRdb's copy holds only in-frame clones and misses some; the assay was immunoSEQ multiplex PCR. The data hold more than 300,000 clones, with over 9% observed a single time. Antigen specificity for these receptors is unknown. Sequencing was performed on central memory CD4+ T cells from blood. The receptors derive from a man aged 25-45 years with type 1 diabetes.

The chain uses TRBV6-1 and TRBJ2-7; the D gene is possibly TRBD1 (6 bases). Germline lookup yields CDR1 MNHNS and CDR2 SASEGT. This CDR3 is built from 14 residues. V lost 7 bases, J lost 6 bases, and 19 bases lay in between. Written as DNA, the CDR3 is TGTGCCAGCAACCCGAACAGGGTAGGTCTCGAGCAGTACTTC. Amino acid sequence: CASNPNRVGLEQYF.

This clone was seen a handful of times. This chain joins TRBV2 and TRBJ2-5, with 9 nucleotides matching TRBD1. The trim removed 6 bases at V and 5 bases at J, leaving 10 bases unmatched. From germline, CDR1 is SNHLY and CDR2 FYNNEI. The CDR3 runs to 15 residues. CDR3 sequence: CASRPGTGQGETQYF. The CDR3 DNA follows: TGTGCCAGCAGGCCAGGGACAGGGCAAGGGGAGACCCAGTACTTC.

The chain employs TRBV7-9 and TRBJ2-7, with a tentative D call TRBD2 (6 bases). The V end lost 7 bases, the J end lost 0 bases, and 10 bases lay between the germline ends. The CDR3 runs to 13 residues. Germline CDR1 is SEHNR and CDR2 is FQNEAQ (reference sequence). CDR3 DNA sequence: TGTGCCAGCACCCCGGGGGACTCCTACGAGCAGTACTTC. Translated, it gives CASTPGDSYEQYF. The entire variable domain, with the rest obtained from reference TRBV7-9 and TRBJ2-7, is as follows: DTGVSQNPRHKITKRGQNVTFRCDPISEHNRLYWYRQTLGQGPEFLTYFQNEAQLEKSRLLSDRFSAERPKGSFSTLEIQRTEQGDSAMYLCASTPGDSYEQYFGPGTRLTVT.